Following are 32 T cell receptor beta chains from one sample sequenced in a study of chemoradiotherapy in HPV16-positive cancers. TCRdb's copy holds only in-frame clones and misses some; the assay was immunoSEQ multiplex PCR. The sample records 7,000 to 8,500 clones, more than 70% being singletons. This specimen was collected from a patient who underwent chemoradiotherapy. The receptors here all came from a human donor with HPV-associated anogenital cancer.

This clone was seen only once. The V gene is TRBV5-4, the J gene TRBJ2-1, with D possibly being TRBD1 or TRBD2 (5 bases each). Trimming stripped 0 bases from V and 8 bases from J, with 15 bases between. The germline gives CDR1 SGHNT, CDR2 YYREEE (reference sequence). This CDR3 has 15 amino acids. The chain's CDR3 is CASSLEGTYWDEQFF. For the CDR3, the DNA is TGTGCCAGCAGCTTGGAGGGGACCTACTGGGATGAGCAGTTCTTC.

This sequence joins TRBV5-1 and TRBJ1-1; no reliable D call. The ends were cut back, 0 bases at V and 7 bases at J, with 13 bases in the middle. Germline-derived CDR1 and CDR2 are SGHRS and YFSETQ. This CDR3 comprises 14 residues. CDR3 DNA: TGCGCCAGCAGCTTGGCCGGGGATCACAGTGAAGCTTTCTTT. Residues: CASSLAGDHSEAFF.

The gene calls are TRBV5-8 and TRBJ2-3; D unresolved. The ends were cut back, 4 bases at V and 5 bases at J, with 17 bases in the middle. The germline V gene encodes CDR1 SGHTS and CDR2 YDEGEE. This CDR3 is 15 amino acids long. The CDR3 DNA reads as TGTGCCAGCAGCATTATGGGTCCGATAGGAGATACGCAGTATTTT. Its translation: CASSIMGPIGDTQYF.

This chain connects TRBV18 to TRBJ1-3, with TRBD1 as a possible D gene (5 bases). Germline V lookup: CDR1 KGHSH, CDR2 LQKENI. V lost 6 bases and J 11 bases, leaving 23 bases between the germline ends. The CDR3 sequence is 15 residues long. This CDR3 reads CASSYRQEGMRAIYF. CDR3 DNA sequence: TGTGCCAGCTCCTACCGCCAAGAGGGGATGCGGGCCATATATTTT.

This clone has a handful of counts. This chain joins TRBV28 and TRBJ1-4, with 7 bases aligning to TRBD1. The CDR3 has 15 residues. The junction had 5 bases not matched to a gene; V was cut back by 6 bases and J by 1 base. Germline assignment: CDR1 MDHEN and CDR2 SYDVKM. CDR3 region: CASRRQGGTNEKLFF. CDR3 DNA sequence: TGTGCCAGCAGGCGACAGGGCGGAACTAATGAAAAACTGTTTTTT. Supplemented by reference TRBV28 and TRBJ1-4, the full variable domain reads DVKVTQSSRYLVKRTGEKVFLECVQDMDHENMFWYRQDPGLGLRLIYFSYDVKMKEKGDIPEGYSVSREKKERFSLILESASTNQTSMYLCASRRQGGTNEKLFFGSGTQLSVL.

The count of this clone is one. The CDR3 sequence: CAWGRGPYEQYF. The CDR3 DNA is TGTGCCTGGGGCAGGGGGCCCTACGAGCAGTACTTC. The chain is built from TRBV30 and TRBJ2-7, with 8 bases lining up with TRBD1. The CDR3 covers 12 residues. The V segment lost 5 bases and the J segment 2 bases; nucleotides outside the gene matches: 2. The germline CDR1 and CDR2 sequences are GTSNPN and SVGIG (reference sequence).

This chain connects TRBV5-1 to TRBJ1-3; D remains ambiguous. Trimming stripped 0 bases from V and 0 bases from J, with 10 bases between. Per germline, CDR1 SGHRS and CDR2 YFSETQ. This CDR3 is built from 16 residues. The CDR3 nucleotides read TGCGCCAGCAGCTTGGCCGGGCCAAGCTCTGGAAACACCATATATTTT. Translating gives CASSLAGPSSGNTIYF.

The rearrangement joins TRBV11-2 to TRBJ2-3; 7 positions agree with TRBD1. The germline V gene encodes CDR1 SGHAT and CDR2 FQNNGV. The CDR3 covers 15 residues. The J segment lost 6 bases and the V segment lost 3 bases, leaving 9 bases of the junction unmatched. The CDR3 nucleotides read TGTGCCAGCAGCTTCCGGGACAGCCGGGCGGATACGCAGTATTTT. Translating it yields CASSFRDSRADTQYF.

J is TRBJ2-1 and V is TRBV7-9; no reliable D call. V shed 3 bases and J shed 7 bases, with 16 bases lying between them. This CDR3 is built from 15 residues. CDR1 and CDR2 (germline): SEHNR, FQNEAQ (reference sequence). The CDR3 bases are TGTGCCAGCAGCTTTCCGGGCTCCCCCGGGAATGAGCAGTTCTTC. This gives the protein CASSFPGSPGNEQFF.

The chain combines TRBV19 with TRBJ2-3; D not resolved. Trimming cost V 6 bases and J 14 bases, with 15 bases left between them. The CDR3 has 11 amino acids. Germline values: CDR1 LNHDA, CDR2 SQIVND (reference sequence). In nucleotides, the CDR3 is TGTGCCAGTAGCACCAACTTGTTTTGGTATTTT. This translates into CASSTNLFWYF.

This chain uses TRBV11-2 with TRBJ2-7, with a possible D match to TRBD1 (5 bases). The CDR3 is 15 amino acids. CDR1 and CDR2 (germline): SGHAT, FQNNGV. V lost 1 base and J lost 0, with 10 bases in between. The CDR3: CASSLAQQVSYEQYF. The DNA for the CDR3 is TGTGCCAGCAGCTTAGCCCAACAGGTCTCCTACGAGCAGTACTTC.

This chain joins TRBV19 and TRBJ1-5; the D is unclear. There are 14 residues in the CDR3. CDR1 and CDR2 from the germline V gene are LNHDA and SQIVND (reference sequence). Trimming shortened V by 7 bases and J by 11 bases, and 21 bases separated the two germline ends. CDR3 bases: TGTGCCAGTATGGGCGGGAGAGGTAGGGAAGCCCAGCATTTT. The encoded protein is CASMGGRGREAQHF.

The rearrangement joins TRBV6-1 to TRBJ1-2; no definite D call. Germline V CDR1 and CDR2: MNHNS, SASEGT. This CDR3 contains 14 residues. The V gene lost 0 bases and the J gene lost 4 bases, with 9 bases spanning the gap. The chain's CDR3 is CASSEAGEGYGYTF. The CDR3 nucleotides are TGTGCCAGCAGTGAAGCTGGGGAAGGCTATGGCTACACCTTC.

This chain joins TRBV6-6 and TRBJ2-2, with 8 bases fitting TRBD2. The CDR3 length is 16 residues. V shed 2 bases, J shed 0 bases, and the junction held 2 bases outside the gene matches. Per the germline V gene, CDR1 is MNHNY and CDR2 is SVGAGI (reference sequence). CDR3 nucleotides: TGTGCCAGCAGTTACCGCGGGGGGCCGAACACCGGGGAGCTGTTTTTT. This encodes CASSYRGGPNTGELFF.

This chain connects TRBV6-1 to TRBJ2-3; TRBD2 agrees at 8 bases. Germline lookup yields CDR1 MNHNS and CDR2 SASEGT. Trimming at V came to 7 bases and at J to 6 bases, leaving 6 bases not matched to a gene. This CDR3 region has 13 residues. CDR3 in DNA: TGTGCCAGCACTACTAGCGGTGCCGATACGCAGTATTTT. It yields the protein CASTTSGADTQYF.

This clone was seen a single time. The J gene is TRBJ2-5, the V gene TRBV6-1; 8 bases are a match to TRBD2. The J call is uncertain, as TRBJ2-7 better fits the DNA end. This CDR3 has 13 residues. Germline V gene sequence: CDR1 MNHNS, CDR2 SASEGT. This chain's CDR3 is CAIGPSGFYEQYF. The CDR3 nucleotides are TGTGCAATCGGGCCTAGCGGGTTCTACGAGCAGTACTTC.

The chain combines TRBV28 with TRBJ2-7; 10 bases line up with TRBD1. Trimming took 4 bases from V and 2 from J; bases not matched to a gene: 5. The CDR3 is 15 residues long. CDR1 MDHEN and CDR2 SYDVKM come from the germline V gene. CDR3 region: CASSSSGQGAYEQYF. The CDR3 DNA reads as TGTGCCAGCAGTTCTTCTGGACAGGGGGCCTACGAGCAGTACTTC.

This chain joins TRBV6-1 and TRBJ1-1; D unresolved. V lost 6 bases to trimming and J lost 3 bases, with 14 bases between them. The CDR3 is made up of 14 amino acids. Per germline, CDR1 MNHNS and CDR2 SASEGT. The CDR3 coding sequence is TGTGCCAGCAGGACGGGGATAGAGGACACTGAAGCTTTCTTT. It yields the protein CASRTGIEDTEAFF.

V gene TRBV5-1 combines with J gene TRBJ1-3; no clear D gene. This CDR3 spans 14 amino acids. CDR1 and CDR2 (germline): SGHRS, YFSETQ. Trimming removed 6 bases at V and 4 bases at J, with 14 bases between. DNA of the CDR3: TGCGCCAGCAAGGACTCTTGGACGGGAAACACCATATATTTT. Amino acids: CASKDSWTGNTIYF.

The chain has TRBV7-8 and TRBJ1-2; D may be TRBD1 (6 bases). Germline V CDR1 and CDR2: SGHVS, FQNEAQ. V was shortened by 4 bases and J by 0 bases, with 9 bases between the two germline ends. The CDR3 is made up of 14 amino acids. CDR3 in amino acids: CASSSTGTNYGYTF. The CDR3, as DNA: TGTGCCAGCAGCTCGACAGGTACTAACTATGGCTACACCTTC. The variable domain in full, with the rest retrieved from reference TRBV7-8 and TRBJ1-2, is GAGVSQSPRYKVAKRGQDVALRCDPISGHVSLFWYQQALGQGPEFLTYFQNEAQLDKSGLPSDRFFAERPEGSVSTLKIQRTQQEDSAVYLCASSSTGTNYGYTFGSGTRLTVV.

J is TRBJ2-1 and V is TRBV28, with a tentative D call TRBD1 (5 bases). Trimming took off 7 bases at V and 3 bases at J, with 10 bases between the two ends. Germline-derived CDR1 and CDR2 are MDHEN and SYDVKM. The CDR3 loop spans 13 amino acids. CDR3 sequence (DNA): TGTGCCAGCAAACCAGACAGCTACAATGAGCAGTTCTTC. Translating gives CASKPDSYNEQFF.

The chain employs TRBV5-6 and TRBJ1-3, with 8 bases fitting TRBD1. The CDR3 contains 16 residues. Trimming took 5 bases from V and 4 from J; bases not matched to a gene: 11. Germline values: CDR1 SGHDT, CDR2 YYEEEE. The CDR3 coding sequence is TGTGCCAGCAGATCGACAGGGGACGGTATCGGAAACACCATATATTTT. It specifies CASRSTGDGIGNTIYF.

This clone has a single count. The V and J genes are TRBV7-2 and TRBJ2-3; D gene ambiguous. Trimming took off 7 bases at V and 5 bases at J, with 7 bases between the two ends. Germline CDR1 SGHTA, CDR2 FQGNSA. The CDR3 has 11 amino acids. The CDR3 DNA is TGTGCCAGCACCGTGTTAGATACGCAGTATTTT. It specifies CASTVLDTQYF.

The chain combines TRBV28 with TRBJ2-5; possible D gene TRBD2, 5 bases. Germline loops: CDR1 MDHEN, CDR2 SYDVKM. V was clipped by 6 bases and J by 5 bases, with 16 bases between them. The CDR3 loop spans 14 amino acids. CDR3 region: CASSPPSGSETQYF. The CDR3, as DNA: TGTGCCAGCAGCCCCCCATCGGGGAGTGAGACCCAGTACTTC.

This chain joins TRBV19 and TRBJ1-2, with TRBD1 as a possible D gene (5 bases). Germline V gene sequence: CDR1 LNHDA, CDR2 SQIVND (reference sequence). Trimming cost V 8 bases and J 4 bases, with 17 bases left between them. The CDR3 runs to 14 residues. The CDR3 bases are TGTGCCAGTTCTTATGGAGACAGCCGCTATGGCTACACCTTC. It specifies CASSYGDSRYGYTF.

The chain carries TRBV4-3 and TRBJ2-5; D possibly corresponds to TRBD2 (5 bases). CDR1 is LGHNA and CDR2 is YSLEER in the germline V gene. V shed 1 base and J shed 4 bases, with 16 bases lying between them. CDR3 length: 16 amino acids. The CDR3 DNA sequence: TGCGCCAGCAGCCAAGTTGCCGCCACTGGAGGAGAGACCCAGTACTTC. Amino acid sequence: CASSQVAATGGETQYF.

The rearrangement joins TRBV6-1 to TRBJ1-4; 8 bases agree with TRBD1. The ends lost 8 bases at V and 12 bases at J; junction bases unmatched: 8. This CDR3 is built from 12 residues. CDR1 MNHNS and CDR2 SASEGT come from the germline V gene. CDR3 bases: TGTGCCAGCGGGTTACAGGGGGGGGAACTGTTTTTT. The encoded protein is CASGLQGGELFF.

This clone was counted a single time. The chain combines TRBV6-1 with TRBJ1-1; TRBD1 matches at 10 bases. V was pared by 10 bases and J by 7 bases, with 12 bases of the junction left unmatched. CDR1 is MNHNS and CDR2 is SASEGT in the germline V gene. This CDR3 is 14 amino acids long. The CDR3 loop reads CATMTGGILGEAFF. The CDR3 DNA sequence: TGTGCCACCATGACAGGGGGCATTCTTGGTGAAGCTTTCTTT.

This clone turned up a few times. The chain uses TRBV28 and TRBJ2-3; 7 nucleotides match TRBD2. CDR1 is MDHEN and CDR2 is SYDVKM in the germline V gene. The CDR3 covers 14 residues. The V gene end was trimmed by 3 bases and the J gene end by 2 bases; junction bases not matched to a gene: 2. CDR3 loop: CASSLGGDTDTQYF. CDR3 nucleotide sequence: TGTGCCAGCAGTTTGGGAGGGGACACAGATACGCAGTATTTT.

The chain employs TRBV5-4 and TRBJ1-3, with D maybe TRBD1 (5 bases). V was cut by 3 bases and J by 8 bases, with 15 bases left in between. This CDR3 contains 14 residues. The V gene's germline CDR1 is SGHNT and CDR2 YYREEE (reference sequence). The CDR3 is CASSSDIGGYTIYF. The CDR3 nucleotides read TGTGCCAGCAGCTCGGACATCGGCGGGTACACCATATATTTT. Together with reference TRBV5-4 and TRBJ1-3, the CDR3 gives the full variable domain: ETGVTQSPTHLIKTRGQQVTLRCSSQSGHNTVSWYQQALGQGPQFIFQYYREEENGRGNFPPRFSGLQFPNYSSELNVNALELDDSALYLCASSSDIGGYTIYFGEGSWLTVV.

The chain combines TRBV25-1 with TRBJ1-6, with D possibly matching TRBD1 (6 bases). Germline values: CDR1 MGHDK, CDR2 SYGVNS. Trimming removed 2 bases at V and 10 bases at J, with 18 bases between. The CDR3 runs 16 residues. The CDR3: CASSEGPRQRGSPLHF. Here the CDR3 DNA reads TGTGCCAGCAGTGAAGGCCCCCGGCAAAGGGGGTCACCCCTCCACTTT.

This clone was counted between two and nine times. The rearrangement links TRBV28 to TRBJ2-6; D is unresolved. The CDR3 totals 15 residues. The germline gives CDR1 MDHEN, CDR2 SYDVKM. V shed 6 bases and J shed 0 bases, with 9 bases lying between them. In nucleotides, the CDR3 is TGTGCCAGCAGACCACGGAGCTCTGGGGCCAACGTCCTGACTTTC. Translated: CASRPRSSGANVLTF.